The 29 T cell receptor beta chains below all came from one sample that was sequenced in a study of identical twins. One entry per CDR3 protein, called by TCRdb with MiXCR from the 5' RACE reads. The sample yields 300,000 or so distinct CDR3 sequences, nearly 9.5% seen once. This same sample was also part of a study on yellow fever vaccine responses in identical twins.

The sample comprised CD8+ T cells sorted from blood. The receptors derive from a woman aged 18-29 years in good health.

This clonotype was recorded many times. The chain employs TRBV19 and TRBJ1-5; D is unresolved. The CDR3 is made up of 15 amino acids. V lost 7 bases to trimming and J lost 3 bases, with 16 bases between them. CDR1 is LNHDA and CDR2 is SQIVND in the germline V gene (reference sequence). CDR3: CASMRDTRANQPQHF. The CDR3 bases are TGTGCCAGTATGAGAGACACTCGCGCCAATCAGCCCCAGCATTTT. Combining the CDR3 with reference TRBV19 and TRBJ1-5 gives the whole variable domain DGGITQSPKYLFRKEGQNVTLSCEQNLNHDAMYWYRQDPGQGLRLIYYSQIVNDFQKGDIAEGYSVSREKKESFPLTVTSAQKNPTAFYLCASMRDTRANQPQHFGDGTRLSIL.

The rearrangement joins TRBV9 to TRBJ1-3; D is unclear. From germline, CDR1 is SGDLS and CDR2 YYNGEE. The germline V and J ends were trimmed by 0 bases and 0 bases, with 10 bases remaining between them. This CDR3 region has 16 residues. The CDR3 sequence: CASSVGPGLSGNTIYF. CDR3 nucleotide sequence: TGTGCCAGCAGCGTAGGTCCAGGCCTCTCTGGAAACACCATATATTTT.

This clonotype was seen a handful of times. V is TRBV14 and J is TRBJ1-2; D perhaps matches TRBD1 (6 bases). The V and J ends lost 0 bases and 12 bases respectively, with 14 bases between them. The CDR3 totals 13 residues. Germline CDR1 and CDR2: SGHDN and FVKESK. CDR3 in amino acids: CASSQENRVHHTF. The DNA for the CDR3 is TGTGCCAGCAGCCAAGAAAACAGGGTTCATCACACCTTC.

J is TRBJ1-6 and V is TRBV7-9, with a tentative D call TRBD1 (5 bases). Trimming removed 5 bases at V and 7 bases at J, with 15 bases between. The CDR3 covers 15 residues. The germline V gene has CDR1 SEHNR and CDR2 FQNEAQ (reference sequence). The CDR3 spells CASSRGDGLNSPLHF. CDR3 DNA sequence: TGTGCCAGCAGCCGCGGGGACGGCTTAAATTCACCCCTCCACTTT.

This clonotype was seen at least ten times. This rearrangement joins TRBV15 to TRBJ1-2; tentative D call: TRBD1 (6 bases). The CDR3 extends over 12 amino acids. V lost 4 bases and J 8 bases, leaving 11 bases between the germline ends. Germline V lookup: CDR1 LNHNV, CDR2 YYDKDF (reference sequence). The CDR3 loop reads CATSTGHQGYTF. The CDR3 coding sequence is TGTGCCACCAGCACGGGACATCAAGGCTACACCTTC.

This clonotype has more than one count but fewer than ten. The chain has TRBV3-1 and TRBJ2-4; 12 bases agree with TRBD2. Germline loops: CDR1 LGHDT, CDR2 YNNKEL (reference sequence). CDR3 size: 21 residues. Trimming removed 4 bases from V and 0 bases from J; junction bases left unmatched: 16. CDR3 coding DNA: TGTGCCAGCAGCCCTCCCCTGATTGCTAGCGGGGGGGATATAGCCAAAAACATTCAGTACTTC. Its translation is CASSPPLIASGGDIAKNIQYF.

This clonotype appeared a few times. J is TRBJ1-2 and V is TRBV4-2; 8 bases are shared with TRBD1. Germline lookup yields CDR1 LGHNA and CDR2 YNFKEQ. CDR3 length: 19 amino acids. V lost 7 bases and J lost 5; bases outside the gene matches: 24. Here the CDR3 reads CASIQEVVGTGAIKYGYTF. The CDR3 DNA sequence: TGTGCCAGCATTCAAGAGGTGGTAGGGACAGGAGCAATCAAATATGGCTACACCTTC.

The J gene is TRBJ1-5, the V gene TRBV6-2 or TRBV6-3, with D unresolved. The CDR3 loop spans 15 amino acids. V dropped 7 bases and J dropped 2 bases, with 15 bases sitting between them. CDR1 is MNHEY, CDR2 SVGEGT, per germline. The CDR3: CASTLTGLGNQPQHF. In nucleotides, the CDR3 is TGTGCCAGCACCCTTACCGGTTTGGGCAATCAGCCCCAGCATTTT.

This chain uses TRBV7-9 with TRBJ2-7, with a possible D match to TRBD2 (5 bases). Germline V gene data show CDR1 as SEHNR and CDR2 as FQNEAQ (reference sequence). This CDR3 region has 13 residues. Trimming removed 2 bases from V and 6 bases from J, with 11 bases in between. This CDR3 reads CASSLLPGSEQYF. As DNA, the CDR3 is TGTGCCAGCAGCTTACTGCCGGGAAGCGAGCAGTACTTC.

This clonotype was recorded many times. CDR3 sequence reads: CASSQQGEGADTQYF. CDR3 DNA: TGTGCCAGCAGTCAACAGGGGGAAGGAGCAGATACGCAGTATTTT. The rearrangement links TRBV6-2 or TRBV6-3 to TRBJ2-3, with 8 positions matching TRBD1. Germline V gene sequence: CDR1 MNHEY, CDR2 SVGEGT. The CDR3 length is 15 residues. Losses at the gene ends were 5 bases for V and 4 bases for J; bases not matched to a gene: 8.

The chain carries TRBV13 and TRBJ2-1; perhaps TRBD1 as D (6 bases). V lost 5 bases to trimming and J lost 6 bases, with 14 bases between them. The V gene's germline CDR1 is PRHDT and CDR2 FYEKMQ (reference sequence). CDR3 size: 14 residues. The CDR3 is CASSLQGISNEQFF. The CDR3 coding sequence is TGTGCCAGCAGCCTACAGGGTATAAGCAATGAGCAGTTCTTC. Complete variable domain (other parts from reference TRBV13 and TRBJ2-1): AAGVIQSPRHLIKEKRETATLKCYPIPRHDTVYWYQQGPGQDPQFLISFYEKMQSDKGSIPDRFSAQQFSDYHSELNMSSLELGDSALYFCASSLQGISNEQFFGPGTRLTVL.

This clonotype was picked up many times. This chain links TRBV7-2 with TRBJ2-1; no reliable D call. V was clipped by 6 bases and J by 6 bases, with 12 bases between them. CDR1 is SGHTA and CDR2 is FQGNSA in the germline V gene. The CDR3 covers 13 residues. The CDR3 loop is CASRKTGGNEQFF. The CDR3 nucleotides are TGTGCCAGCAGAAAAACCGGCGGCAATGAGCAGTTCTTC.

This rearrangement joins TRBV18 to TRBJ2-7; either TRBD1 or TRBD2 may supply D (5 bases each). The germline V gene has CDR1 KGHSH and CDR2 LQKENI. The CDR3 runs to 15 residues. V dropped 5 bases and J dropped 3 bases, with 17 bases sitting between them. The CDR3 sequence is CASSSGTDSYYEQYF. As DNA, the CDR3 is TGTGCCAGCTCATCCGGGACGGATTCTTACTACGAGCAGTACTTC. The full variable domain, with the rest looked up from reference TRBV18 and TRBJ2-7, is NAGVMQNPRHLVRRRGQEARLRCSPMKGHSHVYWYRQLPEEGLKFMVYLQKENIIDESGMPKERFSAEFPKEGPSILRIQQVVRGDSAAYFCASSSGTDSYYEQYFGPGTRLTVT.

This clonotype has just a few counts. The chain links TRBV5-1 to TRBJ2-3; 10 bases match TRBD2. The V gene's germline CDR1 is SGHRS and CDR2 YFSETQ. The V gene end was trimmed by 5 bases and the J gene end by 5 bases; junction bases not matched to a gene: 11. The CDR3 is 16 residues long. The CDR3 nucleotides read TGCGCCAGCAGAGTAGCGGGAGGCCCCCAGAGAGATACGCAGTATTTT. This translates into CASRVAGGPQRDTQYF.

This clonotype was seen at least ten times. The chain employs TRBV7-9 and TRBJ2-3, with 11 bases fitting TRBD2. J gave up 4 bases and V 8 bases, and 11 bases lay outside the gene matches. CDR1 SEHNR and CDR2 FQNEAQ come from the germline V gene (reference sequence). This CDR3 comprises 16 residues. CDR3: CASGDSGRAFSDTQYF. For the CDR3, the DNA is TGTGCCAGCGGGGATAGCGGGAGGGCCTTCTCAGATACGCAGTATTTT.

This clonotype was recorded a few times. The chain is built from TRBV6-5 and TRBJ2-1; D not resolved. V lost 0 bases, J lost 0 bases, and 9 bases lay in between. The CDR3 has 16 amino acids. CDR1 and CDR2 from the germline V gene are MNHEY and SVGAGI. This CDR3 reads CASSYSRISSYNEQFF. The DNA for the CDR3 is TGTGCCAGCAGTTACTCAAGGATAAGCTCCTACAATGAGCAGTTCTTC.

The sample holds many counts of this clonotype. The V gene is TRBV6-5, the J gene TRBJ1-5; TRBD1 might be the D (5 bases). The length of the CDR3 is 17 residues. V was shortened by 0 bases and J by 7 bases, with 19 bases between the two germline ends. CDR1 and CDR2 (germline): MNHEY, SVGAGI. CDR3 amino acids: CASSYSGLRGRVQPQHF. As DNA, the CDR3 is TGTGCCAGCAGTTACTCGGGGTTGAGGGGACGTGTACAGCCCCAGCATTTT.

This clonotype has only a few counts. The gene calls are TRBV27 and TRBJ2-7, with D possibly called TRBD1 or TRBD2 (5 bases each). The CDR3 consists of 13 residues. Looked up from germline, CDR1 is MNHEY and CDR2 is SMNVEV (reference sequence). V lost 7 bases, J lost 12 bases, and 22 bases lay in between. CDR3 bases: TGTGCCAGCAAGGAAGGCGGGTTAGGGGAGTGGTACTTC. Translation gives CASKEGGLGEWYF.

This clonotype was observed a handful of times. The J gene is TRBJ2-7, the V gene TRBV20-1; D remains unclear. The CDR3 has 14 amino acids. CDR1 DFQATT and CDR2 SNEGSKA come from the germline V gene (reference sequence). V lost 5 bases and J lost 3, with 17 bases in between. CDR3 residues: CSAPSYQIFYEQYF. The CDR3 nucleotides read TGCAGTGCTCCGTCCTACCAGATATTCTACGAGCAGTACTTC.

This clonotype occurred many times. This chain joins TRBV7-2 and TRBJ1-1; D ambiguous. Trimming removed 1 base from V and 6 bases from J, with 6 bases in between. The germline V gene encodes CDR1 SGHTA and CDR2 FQGNSA. The CDR3 covers 12 residues. The CDR3 nucleotides are TGTGCCAGCAGCTTAGTTGTCCCTGAAGCTTTCTTT. Its protein product is CASSLVVPEAFF.

This clonotype was counted between two and nine times. The chain joins TRBV4-3 to TRBJ2-5, with D possibly matching TRBD1 (6 bases). The germline V gene encodes CDR1 LGHNA and CDR2 YSLEER. Trimming shortened V by 0 bases and J by 4 bases, and 15 bases separated the two germline ends. The CDR3 consists of 16 residues. The CDR3 DNA reads TGCGCCAGCAGCCAAGAGCTGTCGTGGGGGCGAGAGACCCAGTACTTC. It yields the protein CASSQELSWGRETQYF.

In its sample, this clonotype was seen many times. V gene TRBV28 combines with J gene TRBJ2-3; TRBD2 might be the D (7 bases). The V end was cut by 5 bases, the J end by 3 bases, with 15 bases between. Germline V gene data show CDR1 as MDHEN and CDR2 as SYDVKM. The CDR3 has 15 amino acids. The CDR3 here is CASSRRGGWTDTQYF. DNA for the CDR3: TGTGCCAGCAGTCGAAGGGGGGGCTGGACAGATACGCAGTATTTT.

This clonotype was counted many times. The CDR3 is CASSFEVSSYEQYF. The CDR3 DNA reads as TGCGCCAGCAGCTTTGAAGTATCCTCCTACGAGCAGTACTTC. The chain has TRBV5-1 and TRBJ2-7, with D unresolved. Germline lookup yields CDR1 SGHRS and CDR2 YFSETQ. The CDR3 totals 14 residues. The V gene lost 2 bases and the J gene lost 0 bases, with 9 bases spanning the gap.

This clonotype occurred a few times. For the CDR3, the DNA is TGTGCCAGCAGAATAACAGGGGGCGATTCACCCCTCCACTTT. Its translation: CASRITGGDSPLHF. This chain joins TRBV6-1 and TRBJ1-6; TRBD1 agrees at 9 bases. CDR3 length: 14 amino acids. Per germline, CDR1 MNHNS and CDR2 SASEGT. Losses at the gene ends were 6 bases for V and 8 bases for J; bases not matched to a gene: 5.

The chain employs TRBV27 and TRBJ2-2; D gene uncertain. The V gene's germline CDR1 is MNHEY and CDR2 SMNVEV (reference sequence). The CDR3 length is 12 residues. V was cut by 7 bases and J by 7 bases, with 10 bases left in between. The CDR3 is CASTSRLGELFF. CDR3 bases: TGTGCCAGCACTTCTCGGCTCGGGGAGCTGTTTTTT.

This clonotype was seen a few times. This chain uses TRBV4-2 with TRBJ2-7, with TRBD2 matching 9 bases. This CDR3 region has 16 residues. Germline CDR1 is LGHNA and CDR2 is YNFKEQ. Trimming took 2 bases from V and 1 from J; bases not matched to a gene: 6. The CDR3 loop reads CASSQLSGGPSYEQYF. The CDR3 region has the DNA TGTGCCAGCAGCCAACTTAGCGGGGGCCCATCCTACGAGCAGTACTTC.

The chain has TRBV12-3 or TRBV12-4 and TRBJ2-7, with TRBD2 matching over 8 bases. The J segment lost 2 bases and the V segment lost 3 bases, leaving 27 bases of the junction unmatched. The CDR3 has 22 residues. CDR3 in amino acids: CASSFWVGGASAAGERPYEQYF. The DNA of the CDR3 is TGTGCCAGCAGTTTTTGGGTCGGGGGGGCATCTGCGGCGGGAGAGAGACCCTACGAGCAGTACTTC.

This chain links TRBV28 with TRBJ2-7; a weak D match, TRBD1 (6 bases). CDR3 length equals 14 residues. CDR1 is MDHEN and CDR2 is SYDVKM in the germline V gene. V lost 5 bases to trimming and J lost 0 bases, with 11 bases between them. This chain's CDR3 is CASSVIQGSYEQYF. The CDR3 DNA is TGTGCCAGCAGTGTAATACAGGGCTCCTACGAGCAGTACTTC.

This rearrangement joins TRBV7-9 to TRBJ2-7; 11 bases match TRBD2. This CDR3 is 17 amino acids long. The trim removed 3 bases at V and 3 bases at J, leaving 10 bases unmatched. Germline V gives CDR1 SEHNR, CDR2 FQNEAQ (reference sequence). CDR3 DNA: TGTGCCAGCAGCTTTGCGGCTAGCGGGGGGACAATCTACGAGCAGTACTTC. Translating it yields CASSFAASGGTIYEQYF.